The T cell receptor (beta chain) described here comes from a study of blood T cell repertoires in COVID-19. About the study: Spain, Italy and the United States supplied samples that represented acute and convalescent COVID-19. PBMCs, B-cell-depleted T cells, or T cells provided the cDNA or gDNA that made up the material.

In the study's own analysis: Reference gene primer amplification gave estimated nucleated cell counts. The table came from immunoSEQ multiplex PCR; TCRdb's copy has only in-frame clones and leaves some out. The DNA was the basis for D and trimming; V, J and clone size are from that table. Of approximately 300,000 clones detected, approximately 88% appear once; the ten largest clones hold roughly 6.7%. The V gene end was trimmed by 6 bases and the J gene end by 8 bases; junction bases not matched to a gene: 11. The CDR3 length is 16 residues. Germline V gives CDR1 LNHDA, CDR2 SQIVND (reference sequence).

The specimen sequenced was peripheral blood. This rearrangement joins TRBV19 to TRBJ2-1; 12 bases map to TRBD1. The sequence came from a man between 18 and 29 years old who had recovered from COVID-19. CDR3 protein: CASSLLPGQGADEQFF. The CDR3 bases are TGTGCCAGTAGCCTACTCCCGGGACAGGGGGCCGATGAGCAGTTCTTC.